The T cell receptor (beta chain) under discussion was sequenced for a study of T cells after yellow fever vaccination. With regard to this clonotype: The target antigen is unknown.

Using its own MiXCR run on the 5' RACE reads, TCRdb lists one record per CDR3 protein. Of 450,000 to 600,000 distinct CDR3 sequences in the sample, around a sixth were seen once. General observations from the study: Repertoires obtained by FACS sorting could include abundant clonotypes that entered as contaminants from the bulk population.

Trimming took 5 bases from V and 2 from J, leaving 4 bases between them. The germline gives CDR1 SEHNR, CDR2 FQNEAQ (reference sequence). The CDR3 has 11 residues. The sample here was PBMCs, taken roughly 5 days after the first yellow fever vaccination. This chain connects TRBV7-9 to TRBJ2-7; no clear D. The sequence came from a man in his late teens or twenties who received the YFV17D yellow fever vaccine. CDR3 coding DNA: TGTGCCAGCAGCGACGCCTACGAGCAGTACTTC. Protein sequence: CASSDAYEQYF.